This T cell receptor (beta chain) was recorded in a study of shared clonotypes between healthy human individuals. V lost 4 bases, J lost 2 bases, and 7 bases stayed unmatched. Germline loops: CDR1 SGHRS, CDR2 YFSETQ. The CDR3 sequence is 17 residues long. Assay used: immunoSEQ multiplex PCR; TCRdb lists only in-frame clones, some missing. The sample carries about 980,000 clones, over 75% recorded once. Comment on this clone: This sample also contains other DNA sequences that code for the same CDR3.

Sequencing was performed on memory CD4+ T cells sorted from blood. Subset described: CD45RA-negative fraction. The receptor was isolated from a man between 18 and 29 years old in good health. The genes are TRBV5-1 and TRBJ2-2, with TRBD2 matching over 11 bases. The CDR3 coding sequence is TGCGCCAGCAGCGGCACTAGCGGGGGTCTCAACACCGGGGAGCTGTTTTTT. It is translated as CASSGTSGGLNTGELFF. Full variable domain (rest looked up from reference TRBV5-1 and TRBJ2-2): KAGVTQTPRYLIKTRGQQVTLSCSPISGHRSVSWYQQTPGQGLQFLFEYFSETQRNKGNFPGRFSGRQFSNSRSEMNVSTLELGDSALYLCASSGTSGGLNTGELFFGEGSRLTVL.